This T cell receptor (beta chain) was identified in a study of identical twins. TCRdb passed the 5' RACE reads through MiXCR, listing each CDR3 protein once. The repertoire holds roughly 150,000 distinct CDR3 sequences, with 3% to 4.5% as singletons. This clonotype came up once. The CDR3 runs to 15 residues. Trimming cost V 1 base and J 9 bases; bases outside gene matches: 9. In germline, CDR1 is LGHDT, CDR2 YNNKEL (reference sequence). The TCR originated in a man between 18 and 35 years old in good health. Material: memory T cells sorted from blood. This chain joins TRBV3-1 and TRBJ1-5, with 7 positions matching TRBD1. The CDR3, as DNA: TGTGCCAGCAGCCAAGGACAGGGAGTTGGGGTGCCCCAGCATTTT. This translates into CASSQGQGVGVPQHF. The full variable domain, with the rest looked up from reference TRBV3-1 and TRBJ1-5, is DTAVSQTPKYLVTQMGNDKSIKCEQNLGHDTMYWYKQDSKKFLKIMFSYNNKELIINETVPNRFSPKSPDKAHLNLHINSLELGDSAVYFCASSQGQGVGVPQHFGDGTRLSIL.